Listed below are T cell receptor beta chains from one sample, sequenced in a study of blood T cell repertoires in COVID-19. Profiled with immunoSEQ multiplex PCR; TCRdb holds only in-frame clones, not every one. The sample consists of 200,000 to 250,000 clones, 75% to 85% of them appearing once. Sequenced material: peripheral blood. Every receptor here comes from an elderly woman with COVID-19, enrolled during active disease. Both conserved end residues are part of each CDR3. The order of the fields is D gene, clone size, V gene, J gene, CDR3 DNA, CDR3 protein. The D gene is left open where the match is weak. Clone size is shown for a subset of rows, as once, few, many or a class of expanded clone.

.	.	TRBV14	TRBJ1-6	TGTGCCAGCAGCAGAGGGGGTAATAATTCACCCCTCCACTTT	CASSRGGNNSPLHF
TRBD1	once	TRBV18	TRBJ2-1	TGTGCCAGCTCACCGACAGGGACCTACAATGAGCAGTTCTTC	CASSPTGTYNEQFF
TRBD1	.	TRBV7-2	TRBJ2-5	TGTGCCAGCAGCTCGAACAGGGGGCAGGAGACCCAGTACTTC	CASSSNRGQETQYF
.	few	TRBV27	TRBJ2-2	TGTGCCAGCAGTTTATTTGGACTGACAGGGGCAGCGGGATCTGGGGAGCTGTTTTTT	CASSLFGLTGAAGSGELFF
TRBD1	.	TRBV5-6	TRBJ2-2	TGTGCCAGCAGCTTTGGGACAGGTGCGCCCGGGGAGCTGTTTTTT	CASSFGTGAPGELFF
TRBD1	.	TRBV7-9	TRBJ1-2	TGTGCCAGCAGCTCCCCGGGACAGGAGAACTATGGCTACACCTTC	CASSSPGQENYGYTF
TRBD1	.	TRBV6-9	TRBJ1-1	TGTGCCAGCAGTTATAGTCCGCCTGGGACAGCGAACACTGAAGCTTTCTTT	CASSYSPPGTANTEAFF
TRBD2	.	TRBV3-1/TRBV3-2	TRBJ2-1	TGTGCCAGCAGCCTGGGACTAGCGGGGGGGAATGAGCAGTTCTTC	CASSLGLAGGNEQFF
.	.	TRBV9	TRBJ2-2	TGTGCCAGCAGCGTTCACCTAGCGAACACCGGGGAGCTGTTTTTT	CASSVHLANTGELFF
.	once	TRBV2	TRBJ1-4	TGTGCCAGCAGTGAACTAGGGGGGGCTTCGGGTGAAAAACTGTTTTTT	CASSELGGASGEKLFF
TRBD1	.	TRBV7-9	TRBJ2-7	TGTGCCAGCACCACGGGACAGGGGTCGTACGAGCAGTACTTC	CASTTGQGSYEQYF
.	.	TRBV11-2	TRBJ2-3	TGTGCCAGCAGGCCCGGGACAGATACGCAGTATTTT	CASRPGTDTQYF
TRBD1	.	TRBV5-5	TRBJ2-1	TGTGCCAGCAGCTTCGGGACAGGGAACCAAGATGAGCAGTTCTTC	CASSFGTGNQDEQFF
.	.	TRBV5-1	TRBJ2-1	TGCGCCAGCAGCTTGGGGTACCAACGGGATGAGCAGTTCTTC	CASSLGYQRDEQFF
TRBD1	.	TRBV14	TRBJ2-7	TGTGCCAGCAGCCAAGTGGGTCCACCGGGACAGATGTACTTC	CASSQVGPPGQMYF
TRBD1	few	TRBV19	TRBJ1-1	TGTGCCAGTATCCAGACAGGGGATAACACTGAAGCTTTCTTT	CASIQTGDNTEAFF
.	.	TRBV13	TRBJ2-7	TGTGCCAGCAGCGGCGCCAGGGAGGCCTACGAGCAGTACTTC	CASSGAREAYEQYF
.	.	TRBV27	TRBJ1-1	TGTGCCAGCAGTTTGCTGCGGGGGGCCGATAACACTGAAGCTTTCTTT	CASSLLRGADNTEAFF
.	.	TRBV7-2	TRBJ1-1	TGTGCCAGCACCCGGAGGGCAGCAGGCACTGAAGCTTTCTTT	CASTRRAAGTEAFF
TRBD1	.	TRBV3-1/TRBV3-2	TRBJ2-1	TGTGCCAGCAGCCCACGGACAGGGGGAAATGAGCAGTTCTTC	CASSPRTGGNEQFF
TRBD2	.	TRBV18	TRBJ2-5	TGTGCCAGCTCACCCGGACTAGCGGGAGGTGAGACCCAGTACTTC	CASSPGLAGGETQYF
TRBD1	once	TRBV6-5	TRBJ2-7	TGTGCCAGCAGCCGACAGGGGTCCTACGAGCAGTACTTC	CASSRQGSYEQYF
.	.	TRBV28	TRBJ1-3	TGTGCCAGCACCACAGGATCGACTGGAAACACCATATATTTT	CASTTGSTGNTIYF
.	.	TRBV2	TRBJ1-5	TGTGCCAGCAGTGAACAGGCCGATCAGCCCCAGCATTTT	CASSEQADQPQHF
TRBD1	once	TRBV5-1	TRBJ2-2	TGCGCCAGCAACGGACAGGGATACGCGAACACCGGGGAGCTGTTTTTT	CASNGQGYANTGELFF
.	few	TRBV5-1	TRBJ2-2	TGCGCCAGCAGTGGGGCCACAACCACCGGGGAGCTGTTTTTT	CASSGATTTGELFF
.	.	TRBV18	TRBJ1-1	TGTGCCAGCTCACTCTCAGGGGACACTGAAGCTTTCTTT	CASSLSGDTEAFF
TRBD2	.	TRBV11-2	TRBJ2-1	TGTGCCAGCAGCTCTCAGGGACTAGCGGGACCCAATGAGCAGTTCTTC	CASSSQGLAGPNEQFF
.	.	TRBV2	TRBJ1-2	TGTGCCAGCAGTGAAGCGCCAGGGGACTATGGCTACACCTTC	CASSEAPGDYGYTF
.	.	TRBV24-1	TRBJ1-5	TGTGCCACCAGTGATTTCACCGGGCAGCCCCAGCATTTT	CATSDFTGQPQHF
.	.	TRBV24-1	TRBJ1-1	TGTGCCACCAGGGAGCCAGGGGCCACTGAAGCTTTCTTT	CATREPGATEAFF
TRBD2	.	TRBV5-4	TRBJ2-3	TGTGCCAGCTCCGTTTGGCGACTAGCCACAGATACGCAGTATTTT	CASSVWRLATDTQYF
TRBD2	.	TRBV24-1	TRBJ2-1	TGTGCCACCAGTGAGGGGAGGGAACCGTACAATGAGCAGTTCTTC	CATSEGREPYNEQFF
.	few	TRBV6-5	TRBJ1-6	TGTGCCAGCAGTTACGGGGGGTCACCCCTCCACTTT	CASSYGGSPLHF
TRBD1	once	TRBV5-1	TRBJ1-1	TGCGCCAGCAGCTTGGAGGGGGCGGTCACTGAAGCTTTCTTT	CASSLEGAVTEAFF
.	.	TRBV2	TRBJ2-7	TGTGCCAGCAGCTCTAGCGTGGAGCAGTACTTC	CASSSSVEQYF
.	few	TRBV5-1	TRBJ1-1	TGCGCCAGCAGCCCAGGGGACGGGCAGCGGCATTTCTTT	CASSPGDGQRHFF
TRBD2	.	TRBV6-1	TRBJ2-3	TGTGCCAGCAGTGACCCCATAGCGGGGGGGCTGGATACGCAGTATTTT	CASSDPIAGGLDTQYF
.	.	TRBV5-1	TRBJ1-2	TGCGCCAGCAGGCCTCGACAGGCAACGAACTATGGCTACACCTTC	CASRPRQATNYGYTF
TRBD2	once	TRBV6-2/TRBV6-3	TRBJ2-3	TGTGCCAGCAGTCTTCCGGGACTAGCGGGAGAGAAGACAGATACGCAGTATTTT	CASSLPGLAGEKTDTQYF
.	.	TRBV9	TRBJ2-3	TGTGCCAGCAGCGTAGGGACTCGAGATACGCAGTATTTT	CASSVGTRDTQYF
TRBD2	.	TRBV29-1	TRBJ2-1	TGCAGCGTCCAATTCCGGGACTACCGTAACAATGAGCAGTTCTTC	CSVQFRDYRNNEQFF
TRBD2	.	TRBV6-2/TRBV6-3	TRBJ2-1	TGTGCCAGCAGTAAAAGCGGGACTTACAATGAGCAGTTCTTC	CASSKSGTYNEQFF
.	.	TRBV7-2	TRBJ2-5	TGTGCCAGCAGTACTTATCAAGAGACCCAGTACTTC	CASSTYQETQYF
.	.	TRBV30	TRBJ2-5	TGTGCCTGGGGAAGACAGGTACAAGAGACCCAGTACTTC	CAWGRQVQETQYF
TRBD1	.	TRBV3-1/TRBV3-2	TRBJ2-2	TGTGCCAGCAGCCAAGTTGGGGGAGGACAGGGGGTAATACCCGGGGAGCTGTTTTTT	CASSQVGGGQGVIPGELFF
.	.	TRBV28	TRBJ1-5	TGTGCCAGCAGTTGGGGAGTGGGCAGGGGTAGAAGGCAGCCCCAGCATTTT	CASSWGVGRGRRQPQHF
.	.	TRBV10-3	TRBJ1-1	TGTGCCATCAGTGAAGGTCCTGAGGTGCATGAAGCTTTCTTT	CAISEGPEVHEAFF
.	.	TRBV19	TRBJ1-5	TGTGCCAGTAGTATCCAGGGAGGAGGTCTACAGCCCCAGCATTTT	CASSIQGGGLQPQHF
TRBD2	.	TRBV6-2/TRBV6-3	TRBJ2-1	TGTGCCAGCAGTTACCCCGGGACTAGCGGGTACAATGAGCAGTTCTTC	CASSYPGTSGYNEQFF
.	few	TRBV5-1	TRBJ2-7	TGCGCCAGCAGCTTCACCGGTGGAGGGTCCTACGAGCAGTACTTC	CASSFTGGGSYEQYF
.	.	TRBV10-2	TRBJ2-7	TGCGCCAGCAGTGAGTCGGGCAACTCCTACGAGCAGTACTTC	CASSESGNSYEQYF
.	.	TRBV18	TRBJ2-7	TGTGCCAGCTCAGCGGGACGGTTTTACGAGCAGTACTTC	CASSAGRFYEQYF
TRBD2	.	TRBV3-1/TRBV3-2	TRBJ2-1	TGTGCCAGCAGCCACTCCGGGACTAGCGGCGATGAGCAGTTCTTC	CASSHSGTSGDEQFF